This TCR beta chain was captured in a study of shared clonotypes between healthy human individuals (dated by TCRdb to 2018 to 2020). For context, the study as a whole: The cohort included a few men and a couple of women between 18 and 49 years of age. Different laboratories and diverse techniques were used to prepare libraries and sequence TCR repertoires, to increase sequencing depth and limit assay-specific biases. Per donor, leukapheresis produced somewhere between about 0.94 and 9.5 billion PBMCs. For each donor, CD4 naive and CD4 memory were each given three plates, CD8 naive was given two plates, and CD8 memory was given one plate. To estimate repertoire size and how much clonotypes are shared between individuals, the study performed deep sequencing of blood TCR repertoires from 4 to 6 healthy adults.

Note on this clone: Its recognized antigen is unknown. Qualities for individual bases were not recorded, and no much larger clone is one base off.

What the authors observed across the whole study: Pairwise subsampling indicated that sequencing depth was expected to affect the degree of clonotype sharing among donors. Roughly 5% of naive CD4, 3.5% of naive CD8, roughly 2.4% of memory CD4, and less than 0.45% of memory CD8 clonotypes were shared across a few donors. Sampling was restricted to blood, and TCR repertoires in tissue are likely to differ from TCR repertoires in blood. Naive subsets generally had larger estimated clonotype richness than memory subsets. Compared with non-shared clonotypes, clonotypes shared by all four sorted-subset donors had higher generation probabilities. Because the study included a small number of donors, the genetic and exposure-history diversity represented was limited. Incomplete sequencing was indicated by rarefaction of sorted-subset datasets, despite the large sequencing depth.

Donors were healthy HIV-negative adults with no recently reported acute infections or vaccinations. Every donor was a Caucasian adult living in Nashville, Tennessee, USA. Magnetic negative selection was used to enrich CD4+ T cells, after which naive cells were positively selected on CD45RA and the negative fraction became the memory subset. After blood collection by leukapheresis, PBMCs were isolated using Ficoll-Histopaque density gradient centrifugation and then cryopreserved in the vapor phase of liquid nitrogen. Analytical flow cytometry was used to check the purity and quantity of every magnetically sorted T cell population. Genomic DNA was isolated from each sorted fraction and quantified by UV absorbance on a Nanodrop 2000c. CDR1 and CDR2, looked up from the germline V gene (reference sequence), are LNHDA and SQIVND. The CDR3 numbers 14 residues from cysteine through phenylalanine. The entry retains the CDR3 DNA only, 42 bases that are in frame from base 1. V is reduced by 3 bases and J by 5 bases, leaving a spacing of 14 bases between them.

Using the deep immunoSEQ assay, TCR CDR3 regions were amplified from genomic DNA by multiplex PCR. Extracted genomic DNA from each cell subset was distributed evenly across all wells of several immunoSEQ 96-well plates, and each plate was treated as a replicate. Each replicate PCR for sorted subsets received 200 ng genomic DNA, equal to tens of thousands of T cell genomes. Purified libraries were quantified with a Qubit 3.0 fluorometer, sized on a Bioanalyzer 2100, and re-quantified with the KAPA Library Quantification kit. Every immunoSEQ 96-well plate was sequenced on a dedicated single-read 150-cycle Illumina NextSeq 550 flow cell. The published analysis was carried out like this. The immunoSEQ output contained only junctional sequences without quality scores, so filtering could not match that applied to full-length reads. Sequences were annotated with PyIR, a Python wrapper for IgBLAST v1.9, and V/J genes and CDR3 were assigned using IMGT germline references. Reads were removed for weak V/J assignments (E-value above 1e-6), missing CDR3, stop codons, out-of-frame junctions, or ambiguous translated residues. A V3J clonotype was defined by an identical inferred V gene, J gene, and CDR3 amino acid sequence. To compute the percentage overlap between repertoires, the number of shared unique clonotypes was divided by the size of the smaller repertoire. Repertoire richness was assessed with RTK rarefaction, the Chao1 estimator, and Recon v2.1 estimates of unobserved clonotypes. OLGA was used to compute generation probabilities for all TCRbeta clonotypes that the gDNA method yielded from a handful of donors. Imported from immuneACCESS, the table was reduced by TCRdb to in-frame sequences with V and J called. These copies leave out some clones; in studies compared against another copy, an unresolved V gene accounts for under half, and the cause of the remainder is not known. That table gives V, J and clone size, and the DNA gave D and trimming. The sample has roughly 640,000 clones on record, approximately 74% of them singletons. Over 1.5% of the sample is in the top ten clones.

Sequenced: memory CD4+ T cells sorted from blood. This sample's cell subset or site label indicates: CD45RA-negative fraction. The clonotype comes from a woman under 40 in good health. This chain joins TRBV19 to TRBJ2-7; TRBD1 could be the D gene, as 8 bases match. Read as DNA, the sequence is TGTGCCAGTAGTATCGACAGGGGAGGGGACGAGCAGTACTTC. It encodes CASSIDRGGDEQYF.